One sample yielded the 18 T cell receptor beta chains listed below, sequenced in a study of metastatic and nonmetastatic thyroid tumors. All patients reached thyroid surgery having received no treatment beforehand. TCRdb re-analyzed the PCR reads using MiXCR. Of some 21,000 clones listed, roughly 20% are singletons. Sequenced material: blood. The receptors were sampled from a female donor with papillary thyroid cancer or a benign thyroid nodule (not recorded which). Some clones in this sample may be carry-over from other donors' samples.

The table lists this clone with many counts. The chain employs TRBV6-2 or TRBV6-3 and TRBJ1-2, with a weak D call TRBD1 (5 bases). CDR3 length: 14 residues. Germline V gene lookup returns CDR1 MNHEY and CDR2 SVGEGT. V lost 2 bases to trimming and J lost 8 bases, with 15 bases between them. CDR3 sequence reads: CASSYPPGGSGYTF. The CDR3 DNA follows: TGTGCCAGCAGTTACCCGCCCGGGGGGAGCGGCTACACCTTC.

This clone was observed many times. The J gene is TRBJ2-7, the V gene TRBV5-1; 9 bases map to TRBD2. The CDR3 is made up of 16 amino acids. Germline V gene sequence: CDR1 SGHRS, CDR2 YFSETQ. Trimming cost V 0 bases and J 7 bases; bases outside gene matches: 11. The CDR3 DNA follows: TGCGCCAGCAGCTTGGGAGGGATAGCGGGAGCATTAGAGCAGTACTTC. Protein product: CASSLGGIAGALEQYF. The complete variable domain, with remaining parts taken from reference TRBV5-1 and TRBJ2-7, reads KAGVTQTPRYLIKTRGQQVTLSCSPISGHRSVSWYQQTPGQGLQFLFEYFSETQRNKGNFPGRFSGRQFSNSRSEMNVSTLELGDSALYLCASSLGGIAGALEQYFGPGTRLTVT.

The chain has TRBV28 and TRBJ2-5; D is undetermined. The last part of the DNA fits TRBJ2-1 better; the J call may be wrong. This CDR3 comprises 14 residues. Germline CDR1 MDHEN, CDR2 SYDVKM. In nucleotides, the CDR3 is TGTGCCAGCAGTGCCACTCTATCTCCCTCTCAGCAGTTCTTC. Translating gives CASSATLSPSQQFF.

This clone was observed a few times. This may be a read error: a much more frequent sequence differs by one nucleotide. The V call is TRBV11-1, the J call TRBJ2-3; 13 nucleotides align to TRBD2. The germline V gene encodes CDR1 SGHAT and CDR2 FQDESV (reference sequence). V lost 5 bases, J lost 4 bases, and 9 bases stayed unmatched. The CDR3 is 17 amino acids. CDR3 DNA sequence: TGTGCCAGCAGCAGACTAGCGGGAGGCTTTCAGGCAGATACGCAGTATTTT. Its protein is CASSRLAGGFQADTQYF.

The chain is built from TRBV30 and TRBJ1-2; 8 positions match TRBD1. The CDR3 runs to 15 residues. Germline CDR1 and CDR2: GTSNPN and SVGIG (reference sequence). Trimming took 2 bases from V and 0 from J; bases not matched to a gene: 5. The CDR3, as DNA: TGTGCCTGGAGTAAGAGGACAGGGTCTAACTATGGCTACACCTTC. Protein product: CAWSKRTGSNYGYTF.

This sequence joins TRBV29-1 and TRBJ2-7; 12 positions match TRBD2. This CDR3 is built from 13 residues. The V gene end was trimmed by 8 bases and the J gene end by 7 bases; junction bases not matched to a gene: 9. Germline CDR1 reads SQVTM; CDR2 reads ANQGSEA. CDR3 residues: CSFSTSGSGEQYF. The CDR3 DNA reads TGCAGCTTCTCGACTAGCGGGAGTGGTGAGCAGTACTTC.

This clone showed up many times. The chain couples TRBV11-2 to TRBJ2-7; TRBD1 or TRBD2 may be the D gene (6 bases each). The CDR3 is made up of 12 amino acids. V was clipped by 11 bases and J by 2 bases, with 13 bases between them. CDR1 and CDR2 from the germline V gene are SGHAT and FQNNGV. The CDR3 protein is CASGGQAYEQYF. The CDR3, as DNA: TGTGCCTCTGGGGGGCAGGCCTACGAGCAGTACTTC.

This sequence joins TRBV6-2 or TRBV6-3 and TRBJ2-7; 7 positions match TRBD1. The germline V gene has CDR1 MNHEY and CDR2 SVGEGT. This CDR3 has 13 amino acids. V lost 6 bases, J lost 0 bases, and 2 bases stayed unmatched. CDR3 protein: CASRGTVSYEQYF. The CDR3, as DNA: TGTGCCAGCAGGGGGACAGTCTCCTACGAGCAGTACTTC.

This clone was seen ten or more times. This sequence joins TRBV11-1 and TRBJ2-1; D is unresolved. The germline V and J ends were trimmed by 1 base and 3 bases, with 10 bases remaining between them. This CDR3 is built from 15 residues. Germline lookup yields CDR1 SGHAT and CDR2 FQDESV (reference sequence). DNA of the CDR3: TGTGCCAGCAGCTTAGGCGGAACCTACTACAATGAGCAGTTCTTC. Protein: CASSLGGTYYNEQFF.

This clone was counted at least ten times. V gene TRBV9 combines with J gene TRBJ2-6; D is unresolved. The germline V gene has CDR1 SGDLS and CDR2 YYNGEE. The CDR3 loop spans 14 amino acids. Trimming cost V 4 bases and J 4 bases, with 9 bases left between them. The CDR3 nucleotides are TGTGCCAGCAGCTATGGGGTCGGGGCCAACGTCCTGACTTTC. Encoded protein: CASSYGVGANVLTF.

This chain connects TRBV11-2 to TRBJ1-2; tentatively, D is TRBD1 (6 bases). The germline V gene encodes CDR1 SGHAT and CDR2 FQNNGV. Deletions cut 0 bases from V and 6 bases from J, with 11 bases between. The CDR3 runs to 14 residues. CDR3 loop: CASSLERGADGYTF. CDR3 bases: TGTGCCAGCAGCTTAGAGCGGGGGGCGGATGGCTACACCTTC.

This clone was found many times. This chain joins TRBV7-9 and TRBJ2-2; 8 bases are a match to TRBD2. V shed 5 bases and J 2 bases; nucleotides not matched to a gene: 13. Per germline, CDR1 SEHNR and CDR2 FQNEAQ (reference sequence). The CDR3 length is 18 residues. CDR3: CASSVSLGRGENTGELFF. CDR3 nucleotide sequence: TGTGCCAGCAGCGTCAGCTTGGGGCGGGGGGAAAACACCGGGGAGCTGTTTTTT.

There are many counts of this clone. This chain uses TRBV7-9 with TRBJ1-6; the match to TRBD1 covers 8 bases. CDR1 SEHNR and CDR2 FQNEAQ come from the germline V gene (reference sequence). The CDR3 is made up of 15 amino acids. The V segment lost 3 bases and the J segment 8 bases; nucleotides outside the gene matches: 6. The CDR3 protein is CASSLDRAGHSPLHF. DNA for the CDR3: TGTGCCAGCAGCTTGGACAGGGCGGGTCATTCACCCCTCCACTTT.

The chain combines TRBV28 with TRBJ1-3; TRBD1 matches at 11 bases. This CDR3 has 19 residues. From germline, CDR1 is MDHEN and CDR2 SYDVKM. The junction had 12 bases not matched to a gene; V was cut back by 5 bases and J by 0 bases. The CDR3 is CASSPRIFGTGGSGNTIYF. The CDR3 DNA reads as TGTGCCAGCAGTCCACGAATATTCGGGACAGGGGGCTCTGGAAACACCATATATTTT.

This CDR3 reads CASSYSGGGGYTF. The CDR3 DNA follows: TGTGCCAGCAGTTACTCGGGGGGCGGTGGCTACACCTTC. This chain connects TRBV7-8 to TRBJ1-2, with a tentative D call TRBD1 (6 bases). CDR1 and CDR2 (germline): SGHVS, FQNEAQ. V dropped 6 bases and J dropped 7 bases, with 15 bases sitting between them. The CDR3 spans 13 residues.

As DNA, the CDR3 is TGCAGTGCCCGCGAGGGTTCGTCTGAAGCTTTCTTT. Its protein is CSAREGSSEAFF. The V gene is TRBV20-1, the J gene TRBJ1-1; D uncertain. The CDR3 length is 12 residues. The V gene lost 6 bases and the J gene lost 6 bases, with 14 bases spanning the gap. The V gene's germline CDR1 is DFQATT and CDR2 SNEGSKA (reference sequence).

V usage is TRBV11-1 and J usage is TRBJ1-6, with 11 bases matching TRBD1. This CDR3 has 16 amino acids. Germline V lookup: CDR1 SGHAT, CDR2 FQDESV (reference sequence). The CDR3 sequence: CESSPWTGGLNSPLHF. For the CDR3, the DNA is TGTGAAAGCAGCCCTTGGACAGGGGGCTTAAATTCACCCCTCCACTTT.

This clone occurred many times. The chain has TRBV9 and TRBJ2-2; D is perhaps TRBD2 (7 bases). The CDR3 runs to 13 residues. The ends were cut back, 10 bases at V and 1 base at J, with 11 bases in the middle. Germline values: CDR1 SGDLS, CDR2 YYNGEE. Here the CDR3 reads CASGGGNTGELFF. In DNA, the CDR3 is TGTGCCTCGGGGGGCGGGAACACCGGGGAGCTGTTTTTT.